Shown below are 5 T cell receptor beta chains from a single sample sequenced in a study of beta chain features in type 1 diabetes. Study results and caveats: TCRB CDR3s from Type 1 diabetes patients were moderately but significantly shorter in all four CD4+ subsets.

No antigens are known for them. Reverse transcription of all isolated RNA meant that expressed TCRB transcripts were sequenced. The assay was immunoSEQ multiplex PCR, and TCRdb's table has in-frame clones only and misses some. Among about 710,000 clones listed, 11% to 15% were seen once. The sample comprised naive CD4+ T cells from blood. The receptor set was obtained from a man aged 18 to 35 with type 1 diabetes.

The CDR3 bases are TGTGCCAGCAGCTTACGGCCAGTAACAGATACGCAGTATTTT. This gives the protein CASSLRPVTDTQYF. This rearrangement joins TRBV7-3 to TRBJ2-3; D not resolved. Looked up from germline, CDR1 is SGHTA and CDR2 is FQGTGA. The CDR3 runs 14 residues. V lost 2 bases and J 3 bases, leaving 9 bases between the germline ends. Supplemented by reference TRBV7-3 and TRBJ2-3, the full variable domain reads GAGVSQTPSNKVTEKGKYVELRCDPISGHTALYWYRQSLGQGPEFLIYFQGTGAADDSGLPNDRFFAVRPEGSVSTLKIQRTERGDSAVYLCASSLRPVTDTQYFGPGTRLTVL.

The gene calls are TRBV25-1 and TRBJ1-2, with 7 bases that match TRBD1. V lost 5 bases to trimming and J lost 1 base; unmatched junction nucleotides: 7. Germline V gene data show CDR1 as MGHDK and CDR2 as SYGVNS. The CDR3 consists of 15 residues. CDR3 residues: CASSSPGQLNYGYTF. The CDR3 region has the DNA TGTGCCAGCAGTTCTCCGGGACAGCTTAACTATGGCTACACCTTC.

The chain recombines TRBV4-1 with TRBJ1-3; 9 positions match TRBD1. V dropped 5 bases and J dropped 2; count of bases not matched to a gene: 7. Germline loops: CDR1 MGHRA, CDR2 YSYEKL. The CDR3 spans 16 residues. CDR3 region: CASSLSGTGTGNTIYF. The CDR3 DNA sequence: TGCGCCAGCAGCTTATCCGGGACAGGGACTGGAAACACCATATATTTT.

This rearrangement joins TRBV27 to TRBJ2-7; D gene uncertain. CDR3 length: 15 amino acids. Germline V gene sequence: CDR1 MNHEY, CDR2 SMNVEV (reference sequence). Trimming shortened V by 5 bases and J by 0 bases, and 14 bases separated the two germline ends. The CDR3 is CASSIQSFSSYEQYF. Here the CDR3 DNA reads TGTGCCAGCAGTATTCAGTCATTTAGCTCCTACGAGCAGTACTTC.

The rearrangement uses TRBV7-2 and TRBJ2-3; 9 bases are shared with TRBD2. Germline assignment: CDR1 SGHTA and CDR2 FQGNSA. The CDR3 contains 16 residues. J lost 4 bases, V lost 5 bases, and 10 bases had no gene match. The CDR3 DNA is TGTGCCAGCAGCCCCCCTGGCGGGGGGGCCGCAGATACGCAGTATTTT. Protein sequence: CASSPPGGGAADTQYF.